The rows below give T cell receptor beta chains drawn from one sample of a study of blood T cell repertoires in COVID-19. Repertoires were generated with immunoSEQ multiplex PCR, while TCRdb's copy carries only in-frame clones and drops some. This sample has about 240,000 clones, with about 90% found just once. Sequencing was performed on peripheral blood. The receptors here all came from a man aged 60-69 years who had recovered from COVID-19. CDR3s include the opening cysteine and the closing phenylalanine or tryptophan.

v_gene: TRBV10-1; j_gene: TRBJ2-3; CDR3aa: CASSERSGDPDTQYF
v_gene: TRBV5-1; j_gene: TRBJ1-1; CDR3aa: CASSRTGSQNTEAFF
v_gene: TRBV5-6; j_gene: TRBJ1-1; CDR3aa: CASSLVGRFQEAFF
v_gene: TRBV6-6; j_gene: TRBJ1-5; CDR3aa: CASSYSERNQPQHF
v_gene: TRBV5-8; j_gene: TRBJ1-5; CDR3aa: CASTEQGYSYQPQHF
v_gene: TRBV5-1; j_gene: TRBJ2-2; CDR3aa: CASSPQGEVGTGELFF
v_gene: TRBV3-1/TRBV3-2; j_gene: TRBJ1-3; CDR3aa: CASSHRRVTGNTIYF
v_gene: TRBV19; j_gene: TRBJ2-1; CDR3aa: CASSTYLAGPNNEQFF
v_gene: TRBV6-2/TRBV6-3; j_gene: TRBJ1-1; CDR3aa: CASSRGTGFSVAFF
v_gene: TRBV19; j_gene: TRBJ1-5; CDR3aa: CASSSGILYGNQPQHF
v_gene: TRBV5-1; j_gene: TRBJ1-4; CDR3aa: CASSLSQGQTSNEKLFF
v_gene: TRBV4-2; j_gene: TRBJ2-4; CDR3aa: CASSQILAGGRNIQYF
v_gene: TRBV5-1; j_gene: TRBJ1-5; CDR3aa: CASSFPRGSGNQPQHF
v_gene: TRBV6-6; j_gene: TRBJ2-1; CDR3aa: CASNQDRSYNEQFF
v_gene: TRBV5-1; j_gene: TRBJ2-3; CDR3aa: CASRALITDTQYF
v_gene: TRBV6-5; j_gene: TRBJ2-6; CDR3aa: CASTLTGSGANVLTF
v_gene: TRBV6-5; j_gene: TRBJ1-1; CDR3aa: CASSRGESTEAFF
v_gene: TRBV27; j_gene: TRBJ1-2; CDR3aa: CASSLSADSYGYTF
v_gene: TRBV19; j_gene: TRBJ2-5; CDR3aa: CASSTTLAGSLQETQYF
v_gene: TRBV6-5; j_gene: TRBJ2-3; CDR3aa: CASSLLQGSDTQYF
v_gene: TRBV3-1/TRBV3-2; j_gene: TRBJ2-1; CDR3aa: CASSQGASSYNEQFF
v_gene: TRBV2; j_gene: TRBJ1-5; CDR3aa: CASSGQPKVNQPQHF
v_gene: TRBV5-1; j_gene: TRBJ2-1; CDR3aa: CASSTGTSGGNEQFF
v_gene: TRBV25-1; j_gene: TRBJ2-3; CDR3aa: CASSEFVAARADTQYF
v_gene: TRBV5-4; j_gene: TRBJ1-1; CDR3aa: CASSWGLAEYTEAFF
v_gene: TRBV12-3/TRBV12-4; j_gene: TRBJ1-6; CDR3aa: CASSPPGGVPLHF
v_gene: TRBV3-1/TRBV3-2; j_gene: TRBJ2-5; CDR3aa: CASSPHRRDYSKTQYF
v_gene: TRBV3-1/TRBV3-2; j_gene: TRBJ1-6; CDR3aa: CASSQVGVLPLHF
v_gene: TRBV7-2; j_gene: TRBJ1-5; CDR3aa: CASSLQGSLGQPQHF
v_gene: TRBV5-1; j_gene: TRBJ2-4; CDR3aa: CASSLGGQDKNIQYF
v_gene: TRBV24-1; j_gene: TRBJ1-1; CDR3aa: CATKSSGAMNTEAFF
v_gene: TRBV6-5; j_gene: TRBJ1-1; CDR3aa: CASTGRANTEAFF
v_gene: TRBV5-1; j_gene: TRBJ2-5; CDR3aa: CASSFRSGETQYF
v_gene: TRBV5-4; j_gene: TRBJ2-6; CDR3aa: CASSLQGFGANVLTF
v_gene: TRBV6-5; j_gene: TRBJ1-6; CDR3aa: CASSYLLANSSPLHF
v_gene: TRBV20-1; j_gene: TRBJ2-3; CDR3aa: CSASSPGLAGSTDTQYF
v_gene: TRBV9; j_gene: TRBJ1-1; CDR3aa: CASSVDGRAAEAFF
v_gene: TRBV12-2; j_gene: TRBJ2-6; CDR3aa: CASRWRDPPCGVLTF
v_gene: TRBV7-8; j_gene: TRBJ1-5; CDR3aa: CASSLGVAGINQPQHF
v_gene: TRBV7-9; j_gene: TRBJ1-2; CDR3aa: CASSISQLVYGYTF
v_gene: TRBV6-4; j_gene: TRBJ1-5; CDR3aa: CASSREGGSQPQHF
v_gene: TRBV29-1; j_gene: TRBJ1-4; CDR3aa: CSVPLGGNEKLFF